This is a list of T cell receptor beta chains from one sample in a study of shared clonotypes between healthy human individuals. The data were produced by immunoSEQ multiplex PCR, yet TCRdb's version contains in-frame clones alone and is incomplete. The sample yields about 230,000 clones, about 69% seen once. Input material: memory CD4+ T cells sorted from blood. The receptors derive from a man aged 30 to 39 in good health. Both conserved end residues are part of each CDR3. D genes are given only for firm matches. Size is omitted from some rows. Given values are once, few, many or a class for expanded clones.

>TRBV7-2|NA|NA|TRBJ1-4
CASSQYNEKLFF
TGTGCCAGCAGCCAATATAATGAAAAACTGTTTTTT
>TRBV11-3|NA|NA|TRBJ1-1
CASSLVWGKEAFF
TGTGCCAGCAGCTTAGTTTGGGGAAAGGAAGCTTTCTTT
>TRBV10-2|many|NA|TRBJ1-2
CASSEGSIGGYTF
TGCGCCAGCAGTGAGGGTTCTATAGGCGGCTACACCTTC
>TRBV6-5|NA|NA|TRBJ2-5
CASSYSGGQQETQYF
TGTGCCAGCAGTTACTCGGGGGGACAGCAAGAGACCCAGTACTTC
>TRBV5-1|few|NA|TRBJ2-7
CASSLILDSQQYF
TGCGCCAGCAGCTTGATCTTGGACTCGCAGCAGTACTTC
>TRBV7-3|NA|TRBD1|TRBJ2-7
CASSLAGGYEQYF
TGTGCCAGCAGCTTAGCAGGGGGCTACGAGCAGTACTTC
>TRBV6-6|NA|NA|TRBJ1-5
CASSRVSASNQPQHF
TGTGCCAGCAGTAGAGTGTCCGCGAGCAATCAGCCCCAGCATTTT
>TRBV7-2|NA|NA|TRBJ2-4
CASSFGFSKNIQYF
TGTGCCAGCAGCTTCGGGTTCTCCAAAAACATTCAGTACTTC
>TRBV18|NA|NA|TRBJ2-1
CASSPERVASAQAAYNEQFF
TGTGCCAGCTCACCAGAGAGGGTCGCTAGCGCACAAGCCGCCTACAATGAGCAGTTCTTC
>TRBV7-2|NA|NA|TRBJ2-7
CASSLVRGYEQYF
TGTGCCAGCAGCTTAGTGCGTGGGTACGAGCAGTACTTC
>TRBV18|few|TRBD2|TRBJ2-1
CASSPPGLAGGYNEQFF
TGTGCCAGCTCACCACCGGGACTAGCGGGAGGGTACAATGAGCAGTTCTTC
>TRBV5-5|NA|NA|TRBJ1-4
CASSPMRVNEKLFF
TGTGCCAGCAGCCCTATGCGGGTCAATGAAAAACTGTTTTTT
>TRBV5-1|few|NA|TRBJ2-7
CASTSQGYEQYF
TGCGCCAGCACCTCACAGGGCTACGAGCAGTACTTC